This TCR beta chain was sequenced for a study of blood T cell repertoires in COVID-19. Study details: The analysed material was cDNA or gDNA that came from T cells, B-cell-depleted T cells, or PBMCs.

The V end lost 4 bases, the J end lost 5 bases, and 12 bases lay between the germline ends. The CDR3 extends over 13 amino acids. The germline V gene encodes CDR1 LGHNA and CDR2 YSLEER. Using immunoSEQ multiplex PCR, the repertoire was profiled, and TCRdb retains in-frame clones only, with some absent. Of some 98,000 clones in the sample, about 80% were seen once. This TCR was recovered from a man in his sixties or seventies with acute or convalescent COVID-19. The rearrangement uses TRBV4-3 and TRBJ2-7, with D perhaps matching TRBD2 (5 bases). The specimen was peripheral blood. In DNA form, the CDR3 reads TGCGCCAGCAGCCGGGAGTTGGCCGACGAGCAGTACTTC. Translating it yields CASSRELADEQYF.